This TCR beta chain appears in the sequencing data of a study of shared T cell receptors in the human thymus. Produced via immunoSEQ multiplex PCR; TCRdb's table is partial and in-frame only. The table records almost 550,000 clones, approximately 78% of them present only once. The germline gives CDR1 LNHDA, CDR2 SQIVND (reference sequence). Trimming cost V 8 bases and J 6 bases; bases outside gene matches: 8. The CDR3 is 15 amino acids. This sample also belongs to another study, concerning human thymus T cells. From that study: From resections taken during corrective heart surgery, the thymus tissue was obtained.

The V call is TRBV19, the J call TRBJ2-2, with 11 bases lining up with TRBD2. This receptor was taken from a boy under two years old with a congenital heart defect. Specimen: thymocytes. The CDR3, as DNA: TGTGCCAGTGGGGCCGATAGCGGGAGGGCCGGGGAGCTGTTTTTT. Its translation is CASGADSGRAGELFF. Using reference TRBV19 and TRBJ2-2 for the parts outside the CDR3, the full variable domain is DGGITQSPKYLFRKEGQNVTLSCEQNLNHDAMYWYRQDPGQGLRLIYYSQIVNDFQKGDIAEGYSVSREKKESFPLTVTSAQKNPTAFYLCASGADSGRAGELFFGEGSRLTVL.